Sequencing of this T cell receptor beta chain was carried out in a study of blood T cell repertoires in COVID-19 (dated by TCRdb to the early 2020s). General notes on the study: The collaborator samples originated in the United States, Italy and Spain and spanned the acute and convalescent phases of COVID-19. Where available, HLA class I and class II types were taken from metadata supplied by the sample provider and were not determined by assay-based typing. The prospective study material was composed of cDNA or gDNA derived from T cells, B-cell-depleted T cells, or PBMCs. Nearly every sample came with metadata listing a de-identified subject ID, COVID-19 status, age in years and sex. Deeply sampled blood TCRbeta repertoires from subjects exposed to, actively infected with, or recovered from COVID-19 were included in the dataset. The samples were drawn from the first 160 participants of the ongoing ImmuneRACE study and from 1,254 subjects provided by 6 global collaborators. A freely available public database, intended as a resource for researchers studying the immune response to SARS-CoV-2, is where the repertoires were released. The paper as a whole reports these results and caveats: Clinical and demographic metadata were provided uncurated, with the amount varying by source and participant.

The immunoSEQ Assay, a bias-controlled multiplex PCR, was used to amplify TCRbeta CDR3 regions from genomic DNA. The study's own analysis went as follows. Nucleated cell counts per sample were estimated from amplification of reference gene primers within the assay. Sequence reads were collapsed and filtered to measure the absolute abundance of every unique TCRbeta CDR3 rearrangement. Productive Simpson clonality was computed per sample as the square root of Simpson's diversity index over productive rearrangements. As stored in TCRdb, this immuneACCESS dataset retains in-frame rearrangements with V and J assigned. A fraction of the clones does not appear; measured against another copy, unresolved V genes explain less than half of the discrepancy, and the remainder lacks a known reason. The V and J calls and the clone size are those of that table, but D and trimming were determined from the DNA. This sample is represented by about 40,000 clones; about 91% of them were singletons. The top ten clonotypes cover around 16% of the sample.

Details on this clone: Its antigen is currently not known. No base qualities exist here, and no much larger clone lies one base off it.

Each collaborating institution followed its own protocols to collect whole blood in K2EDTA tubes. For TCRbeta analysis, collaborators shipped samples in one of three forms: frozen whole blood, isolated PBMCs, or DNA extracted from either of those sample types. This TCR was recovered from a woman in her thirties in a cohort sampled during active COVID-19. Sequenced sample: peripheral blood.

Here the CDR3 is given as CASSPPERWDTQYF. The base sequence is TGTGCCAGCAGTCCCCCCGAGCGGTGGGATACGCAGTATTTT. The chain joins TRBV28 to TRBJ2-3, and perhaps TRBD2 as D gene, on 5 matching bases. Including cysteine and phenylalanine, the CDR3 has 14 amino acids. Only CDR3 DNA remains: 42 bases, in frame from the first base. Trimming takes 5 bases from V and 6 bases from J, and the germline ends sit 15 bases apart. CDR1 and CDR2 were assigned from the germline V gene as MDHEN and SYDVKM.